Following are 15 T cell receptor beta chains from one sample sequenced in a study of a mutant IDH1 vaccine in newly diagnosed glioma. Which antigens these TCRs recognize remains unknown. Here immunoSEQ multiplex PCR was the method, and the copy in TCRdb shows in-frame clones only, minus some. The sample gives about 83,000 clones, roughly 90% of which show up once; approximately 0.58% is in the top ten. Time point meaning: week 5, during vaccination. Doses of 300 ug of mutant IDH1 20-mer peptide were given with topical imiquimod. Sample: PBMCs, taken from a glioma patient whose treatment included an IDH1 peptide vaccine. The receptors derive from a woman aged 45-60 years with glioma.

The V call is TRBV30, the J call TRBJ2-5, with TRBD2 identical over 7 bases. J lost 1 base, V lost 4 bases, and 9 bases had no gene match. The CDR3 runs 15 residues. Germline values: CDR1 GTSNPN, CDR2 SVGIG (reference sequence). CDR3 region: CAWTVGGRGQETQYF. CDR3 nucleotide sequence: TGTGCCTGGACTGTGGGGGGGAGGGGCCAAGAGACCCAGTACTTC.

The rearrangement joins TRBV7-8 to TRBJ1-3; D possibly corresponds to TRBD1 (6 bases). V was trimmed by 1 base and J by 0 bases, leaving 16 bases between them. Germline V gene lookup returns CDR1 SGHVS and CDR2 FQNEAQ. The CDR3 consists of 18 residues. CDR3 sequence reads: CASSLGGGASFSGNTIYF. CDR3 in DNA: TGTGCCAGCAGCTTAGGAGGGGGGGCTTCCTTCTCTGGAAACACCATATATTTT.

V usage is TRBV5-1 and J usage is TRBJ2-1, with 8 positions matching TRBD2. The trim removed 1 base at V and 3 bases at J, leaving 3 bases unmatched. The CDR3 runs to 15 residues. Germline values: CDR1 SGHRS, CDR2 YFSETQ. CDR3 protein: CASSLTSGHYNEQFF. In DNA form, the CDR3 reads TGCGCCAGCAGCTTGACTAGCGGACACTACAATGAGCAGTTCTTC.

This rearrangement joins TRBV19 to TRBJ2-5; TRBD1 matches 11 bases. The germline V gene has CDR1 LNHDA and CDR2 SQIVND (reference sequence). Trimming took 7 bases from V and 4 from J; bases not matched to a gene: 2. This CDR3 has 13 amino acids. The CDR3 protein is CASKGTGGETQYF. The CDR3 DNA reads TGTGCCAGTAAGGGGACAGGGGGAGAGACCCAGTACTTC.

This rearrangement joins TRBV28 to TRBJ1-2, with D possibly matching TRBD1 (6 bases). Per germline, CDR1 MDHEN and CDR2 SYDVKM. Trimming took off 10 bases at V and 3 bases at J, with 15 bases between the two ends. The length of the CDR3 is 13 residues. For the CDR3, the DNA is TGTGCCACCCAGGGGTCTTGGGACTATGGCTACACCTTC. Its protein product is CATQGSWDYGYTF.

The V call is TRBV9, the J call TRBJ2-7; D not certain. Germline assignment: CDR1 SGDLS and CDR2 YYNGEE. This CDR3 region has 13 residues. The ends were cut back, 3 bases at V and 2 bases at J, with 9 bases in the middle. Here the CDR3 reads CASSEGSAYEQYF. The CDR3, as DNA: TGTGCCAGCAGCGAGGGTTCCGCCTACGAGCAGTACTTC.

In nucleotides, the CDR3 is TGTGCCAGCAGTCCCCCCGACCAGCCCCAGCATTTT. Residues: CASSPPDQPQHF. The rearrangement uses TRBV2 and TRBJ1-5; D ambiguous. Per the germline V gene, CDR1 is SNHLY and CDR2 is FYNNEI. Trimming took 5 bases from V and 7 from J, leaving 9 bases between them. This CDR3 is 12 amino acids long.

The chain employs TRBV28 and TRBJ2-7; 8 bases match TRBD1. Unmatched junction bases numbered 8, after V lost 6 bases and J lost 10 bases. Germline lookup yields CDR1 MDHEN and CDR2 SYDVKM. The CDR3 spans 12 residues. The CDR3 sequence is CASSSNRGKQYF. In DNA form, the CDR3 reads TGTGCCAGCAGCTCAAACAGGGGGAAACAGTACTTC.

Regarding this clone: Other DNA sequences within the sample encode an identical CDR3. The CDR3 protein is CASSPRSLSDTQYF. The CDR3 nucleotides read TGTGCCAGCTCACCACGGTCCCTTTCAGATACGCAGTATTTT. V is TRBV18 and J is TRBJ2-3, with D hard to call. The CDR3 is 14 amino acids. Germline V gene lookup returns CDR1 KGHSH and CDR2 LQKENI. V lost 1 base, J lost 4 bases, and 9 bases lay in between. The full variable domain, in which reference TRBV18 and TRBJ2-3 provide the parts outside the CDR3, is NAGVMQNPRHLVRRRGQEARLRCSPMKGHSHVYWYRQLPEEGLKFMVYLQKENIIDESGMPKERFSAEFPKEGPSILRIQQVVRGDSAAYFCASSPRSLSDTQYFGPGTRLTVL.

This chain connects TRBV5-1 to TRBJ2-5; 7 nucleotides match TRBD2. V shed 2 bases, J shed 2 bases, and the junction held 6 bases outside the gene matches. The CDR3 consists of 15 residues. The V gene's germline CDR1 is SGHRS and CDR2 YFSETQ. Here the CDR3 reads CASSLRLASQETQYF. The CDR3 coding sequence is TGCGCCAGCAGCTTAAGACTAGCTTCTCAAGAGACCCAGTACTTC. Using reference TRBV5-1 and TRBJ2-5 for the parts outside the CDR3, the full variable domain is KAGVTQTPRYLIKTRGQQVTLSCSPISGHRSVSWYQQTPGQGLQFLFEYFSETQRNKGNFPGRFSGRQFSNSRSEMNVSTLELGDSALYLCASSLRLASQETQYFGPGTRLLVL.

This clone appeared once. This chain uses TRBV2 with TRBJ1-1; unclear D gene. The CDR3 is 12 residues long. Germline-derived CDR1 and CDR2 are SNHLY and FYNNEI. Trimming removed 2 bases at V and 11 bases at J, with 12 bases between. The CDR3 DNA reads TGTGCCAGCAGTGAAATGTACCTAGGGGCTTTCTTT. Residues: CASSEMYLGAFF.

The chain recombines TRBV7-9 with TRBJ1-1; D is uncertain. CDR1 SEHNR and CDR2 FQNEAQ come from the germline V gene (reference sequence). The V end lost 5 bases, the J end lost 1 base, and 14 bases lay between the germline ends. There are 15 residues in the CDR3. CDR3 residues: CASSLRTAQNTEAFF. For the CDR3, the DNA is TGTGCCAGCAGCCTCCGGACCGCCCAGAACACTGAAGCTTTCTTT.

This chain connects TRBV18 to TRBJ1-4; possible D gene TRBD1, 6 bases. V lost 0 bases and J lost 13, with 9 bases in between. Germline V gives CDR1 KGHSH, CDR2 LQKENI. CDR3 size: 12 residues. The DNA for the CDR3 is TGTGCCAGCTCACCACCTTCACAGGGACTGTTTTTT. This sequence encodes CASSPPSQGLFF.

V gene TRBV30 combines with J gene TRBJ2-5; TRBD2 aligns across 8 bases. CDR3 size: 13 residues. The germline CDR1 and CDR2 sequences are GTSNPN and SVGIG (reference sequence). J gave up 3 bases and V 2 bases, and 2 bases lay outside the gene matches. CDR3 coding DNA: TGTGCCTGGAGTAAGACTAGCGAAGAGACCCAGTACTTC. Its protein product is CAWSKTSEETQYF.

V is TRBV7-9 and J is TRBJ2-7; tentative D call: TRBD1 (6 bases). The germline CDR1 and CDR2 sequences are SEHNR and FQNEAQ (reference sequence). V lost 4 bases, J lost 3 bases, and 13 bases lay in between. The CDR3 loop spans 14 amino acids. DNA for the CDR3: TGTGCCAGCAGCTCTTCGGGACAAATCTACGAGCAGTACTTC. Translation gives CASSSSGQIYEQYF.